These 27 T cell receptor beta chains were all obtained from the same sample, sequenced in a study of cytomegalovirus exposure and HLA in healthy donors. Use of 60 Vbeta and 13 Jbeta primers characterized the PCR. TCRdb's copy holds only in-frame clones and misses some; the assay was immunoSEQ multiplex PCR. The table records approximately 150,000 clones, around 73% of them present only once. The sample comprised PBMCs. Receptors were obtained from a woman in her late teens or twenties in good health and CMV-seropositive.

The genes are TRBV30 and TRBJ1-3; 7 bases are a match to TRBD1. Looked up from germline, CDR1 is GTSNPN and CDR2 is SVGIG (reference sequence). The CDR3 spans 15 residues. Trimming at V came to 5 bases and at J to 0 bases, leaving 7 bases not matched to a gene. CDR3: CAWGEGASSGNTIYF. CDR3 nucleotide sequence: TGTGCCTGGGGTGAGGGGGCGAGCTCTGGAAACACCATATATTTT.

V is TRBV5-1 and J is TRBJ2-2, with 8 positions matching TRBD2. Trimming cost V 4 bases and J 3 bases; bases outside gene matches: 5. Germline V gene sequence: CDR1 SGHRS, CDR2 YFSETQ. The CDR3 is 15 amino acids. The CDR3 DNA reads as TGCGCCAGCAGCGTCGGGGGGGAATACACCGGGGAGCTGTTTTTT. Amino acids: CASSVGGEYTGELFF.

The genes are TRBV25-1 and TRBJ2-3; 8 bases line up with TRBD1. This CDR3 is 16 amino acids long. V was clipped by 3 bases and J by 0 bases; unmatched bases: 5. In germline, CDR1 is MGHDK, CDR2 SYGVNS. CDR3 nucleotides: TGTGCCAGCAGTGACCCCGGGACAGGTAGCACAGATACGCAGTATTTT. Translating gives CASSDPGTGSTDTQYF.

V usage is TRBV27 and J usage is TRBJ2-3; 11 positions agree with TRBD2. V was pared by 5 bases and J by 3 bases, with 10 bases of the junction left unmatched. CDR3 length: 17 residues. Germline CDR1 MNHEY, CDR2 SMNVEV (reference sequence). CDR3 amino acids: CASSPSRLAGMTDTQYF. The CDR3 nucleotides are TGTGCCAGCAGTCCATCTCGACTAGCGGGGATGACAGATACGCAGTATTTT.

Only one count was recorded for this clone. The chain combines TRBV2 with TRBJ1-5; D is ambiguous. Germline values: CDR1 SNHLY, CDR2 FYNNEI. The germline V and J ends were trimmed by 2 bases and 7 bases, with 12 bases remaining between them. This CDR3 is built from 14 residues. CDR3 nucleotides: TGTGCCAGCAGTGAACTAGGGAGGGCCCAGCCCCAGCATTTT. This codes for CASSELGRAQPQHF.

V gene TRBV7-2 combines with J gene TRBJ1-6, with a weak D call TRBD1 (6 bases). This CDR3 has 14 residues. With 5 bases removed from V and 13 bases from J, the gap between germline ends came to 18 bases. CDR1 is SGHTA, CDR2 FQGNSA, per germline. CDR3 protein: CASSPRTEMTPLHF. The CDR3 region has the DNA TGTGCCAGCAGCCCCCGGACAGAGATGACGCCCCTCCACTTT.

As regards this clone: Its ends do not fully match the called genes, so a read error is possible. The chain combines TRBV13 with TRBJ1-2; D is possibly TRBD1 (6 bases). Germline V CDR1 and CDR2: PRHDT, FYEKMQ (reference sequence). CDR3 size: 16 residues. The CDR3 DNA reads as TGTGCCGGCAGCTCACTACGGGACATACGTAACTATGGCTACACCTTC. Its translation is CAGSSLRDIRNYGYTF.

Written as DNA, the CDR3 is TGTGCCAGCAGGCCCACAGGGAGGGAGGGGGATACGCAGTATTTT. As protein: CASRPTGREGDTQYF. This chain joins TRBV6-5 and TRBJ2-3; maybe TRBD2 (7 bases). Germline V gene sequence: CDR1 MNHEY, CDR2 SVGAGI. V lost 6 bases to trimming and J lost 6 bases, with 19 bases between them. The CDR3 extends over 15 amino acids.

V gene TRBV6-5 combines with J gene TRBJ2-4; TRBD2 matches at 13 bases. Germline CDR1 is MNHEY and CDR2 is SVGAGI. V was clipped by 0 bases and J by 4 bases; unmatched bases: 0. The CDR3 consists of 16 residues. The CDR3 reads CASSYSGLAGKNIQYF. CDR3 bases: TGTGCCAGCAGTTACTCGGGACTAGCGGGGAAAAACATTCAGTACTTC.

The CDR3 nucleotides are TGTGCCAGCGGATCAGGTCCCGGGGAGCTGTTTTTT. As protein: CASGSGPGELFF. The chain is built from TRBV9 and TRBJ2-2, with D unresolved. Germline V CDR1 and CDR2: SGDLS, YYNGEE. The CDR3 extends over 12 amino acids. Trimming removed 7 bases from V and 6 bases from J, with 10 bases in between.

The chain has TRBV18 and TRBJ1-4; no reliable D call. Trimming cost V 3 bases and J 5 bases, with 13 bases left between them. The CDR3 runs 15 residues. The germline CDR1 and CDR2 sequences are KGHSH and LQKENI. CDR3: CASSPEGRLNEKLFF. The DNA for the CDR3 is TGTGCCAGCTCACCGGAGGGCCGTCTCAATGAAAAACTGTTTTTT.

This clone was seen more than once but under ten times. The V call is TRBV11-3, the J call TRBJ2-3; D unresolved. Germline assignment: CDR1 SGHNT and CDR2 YENEEA. The CDR3 runs 15 residues. Trimming cost V 2 bases and J 2 bases, with 11 bases left between them. Here the CDR3 reads CASSLQNTPTDTQYF. The CDR3 DNA follows: TGTGCCAGCAGCTTACAGAACACCCCCACAGATACGCAGTATTTT.

The rearrangement links TRBV19 to TRBJ2-3, with D hard to call. Germline V gene sequence: CDR1 LNHDA, CDR2 SQIVND (reference sequence). The germline V and J ends were trimmed by 6 bases and 2 bases, with 6 bases remaining between them. This CDR3 has 12 residues. The CDR3 region is CASRPDTDTQYF. In DNA, the CDR3 is TGTGCCAGTAGGCCAGACACAGATACGCAGTATTTT.

This rearrangement joins TRBV27 to TRBJ1-5, with D maybe TRBD1 (5 bases). V lost 5 bases and J 0 bases, leaving 20 bases between the germline ends. CDR1 is MNHEY and CDR2 is SMNVEV in the germline V gene (reference sequence). CDR3 size: 18 residues. The CDR3 DNA reads as TGTGCCAGCAGTGCCGACGCTCCGACAGTTTATAGCAATCAGCCCCAGCATTTT. Translating it yields CASSADAPTVYSNQPQHF.

The rearrangement uses TRBV6-1 and TRBJ1-3; D is uncertain. Germline V gene sequence: CDR1 MNHNS, CDR2 SASEGT. With 10 bases removed from V and 2 bases from J, the gap between germline ends came to 15 bases. CDR3 size: 14 residues. CDR3 protein: CATSFLITGNTIYF. The CDR3 region has the DNA TGTGCCACATCCTTCCTAATCACTGGAAACACCATATATTTT.

This clone has just one count. The chain uses TRBV27 and TRBJ1-1; 7 nucleotides agree with TRBD1. Looked up from germline, CDR1 is MNHEY and CDR2 is SMNVEV (reference sequence). CDR3 length: 14 residues. V was clipped by 5 bases and J by 7 bases; unmatched bases: 10. The CDR3 here is CASSTFPGQLEAFF. The DNA for the CDR3 is TGTGCCAGCAGTACGTTCCCGGGACAGCTTGAAGCTTTCTTT.

CDR3 in DNA: TGTGCCAGCAGGAAGAGGGTTGACACTGAAGCTTTCTTT. This sequence encodes CASRKRVDTEAFF. V is TRBV25-1 and J is TRBJ1-1; D unresolved. CDR1 is MGHDK and CDR2 is SYGVNS in the germline V gene. This CDR3 has 13 amino acids. V was clipped by 6 bases and J by 3 bases, with 11 bases between them.

The chain couples TRBV2 to TRBJ2-7; D gene ambiguous. V lost 2 bases to trimming and J lost 7 bases, with 3 bases between them. Germline V gene lookup returns CDR1 SNHLY and CDR2 FYNNEI. CDR3 size: 10 residues. CDR3 loop: CASSEPEQYF. CDR3 bases: TGTGCCAGCAGTGAACCAGAGCAGTACTTC.

V and J are TRBV5-4 and TRBJ1-2; D is unclear. The CDR3 is 14 residues long. The V gene's germline CDR1 is SGHNT and CDR2 YYREEE (reference sequence). V was clipped by 0 bases and J by 3 bases, with 9 bases between them. The CDR3 nucleotides read TGTGCCAGCAGCTTGGGTCTAAACGACTATGGCTACACCTTC. Translating gives CASSLGLNDYGYTF. The complete variable domain, with remaining parts taken from reference TRBV5-4 and TRBJ1-2, reads ETGVTQSPTHLIKTRGQQVTLRCSSQSGHNTVSWYQQALGQGPQFIFQYYREEENGRGNFPPRFSGLQFPNYSSELNVNALELDDSALYLCASSLGLNDYGYTFGSGTRLTVV.

The rearrangement links TRBV30 to TRBJ1-1; no clear D. This CDR3 has 16 residues. With 2 bases removed from V and 7 bases from J, the gap between germline ends came to 23 bases. Per the germline V gene, CDR1 is GTSNPN and CDR2 is SVGIG (reference sequence). As DNA, the CDR3 is TGTGCCTGGAGTTCCCTTTTGCGGGGAACGTTCGGTGAAGCTTTCTTT. Its protein is CAWSSLLRGTFGEAFF. The full variable domain, in which reference TRBV30 and TRBJ1-1 provide the parts outside the CDR3, is SQTIHQWPATLVQPVGSPLSLECTVEGTSNPNLYWYRQAAGRGLQLLFYSVGIGQISSEVPQNLSASRPQDRQFILSSKKLLLSDSGFYLCAWSSLLRGTFGEAFFGQGTRLTVV.

This clone has a single count. The chain joins TRBV18 to TRBJ1-1, with 8 nucleotides matching TRBD1. The CDR3 is 14 residues long. Trimming removed 4 bases from V and 5 bases from J; junction bases left unmatched: 6. Per the germline V gene, CDR1 is KGHSH and CDR2 is LQKENI. This chain's CDR3 is CASSLGQGTTEAFF. The CDR3 nucleotides are TGTGCCAGCTCACTCGGACAGGGAACGACTGAAGCTTTCTTT.

This chain links TRBV4-2 with TRBJ1-1; 7 bases are shared with TRBD1. V was clipped by 5 bases and J by 5 bases; unmatched bases: 8. The length of the CDR3 is 14 residues. The germline V gene encodes CDR1 LGHNA and CDR2 YNFKEQ. The CDR3 DNA follows: TGTGCCAGCAGCTCCGGAGGGGGCCCTACTGAAGCTTTCTTT. Its protein is CASSSGGGPTEAFF.

This clone turned up a few times. The chain uses TRBV9 and TRBJ1-1; 8 positions match TRBD1. V dropped 3 bases and J dropped 3; count of bases not matched to a gene: 4. CDR3 size: 14 residues. Germline values: CDR1 SGDLS, CDR2 YYNGEE. Written as DNA, the CDR3 is TGTGCCAGCAGCGCAACGACAGGGGACACTGAAGCTTTCTTT. Amino acid sequence: CASSATTGDTEAFF.

The V gene is TRBV30, the J gene TRBJ1-6, with 8 bases that match TRBD1. The length of the CDR3 is 15 residues. The V and J ends lost 3 bases and 9 bases, in that order; junction bases with no gene match: 10. CDR1 and CDR2 (germline): GTSNPN, SVGIG (reference sequence). CDR3 sequence (DNA): TGTGCCTGGAGAGGCGCGGACAGGGAAAGTTCACCCCTCCACTTT. Its protein is CAWRGADRESSPLHF. Complete variable domain (other parts from reference TRBV30 and TRBJ1-6): SQTIHQWPATLVQPVGSPLSLECTVEGTSNPNLYWYRQAAGRGLQLLFYSVGIGQISSEVPQNLSASRPQDRQFILSSKKLLLSDSGFYLCAWRGADRESSPLHFGNGTRLTVT.

This rearrangement joins TRBV28 to TRBJ2-7; D not resolved. There are 14 residues in the CDR3. V was cut by 6 bases and J by 4 bases, with 16 bases left in between. Germline V gives CDR1 MDHEN, CDR2 SYDVKM. The CDR3 reads CASSPASVAYEQYF. The CDR3 bases are TGTGCCAGCAGCCCGGCCTCAGTAGCTTACGAGCAGTACTTC.

The chain combines TRBV27 with TRBJ1-3; TRBD1 might be the D (5 bases). There are 14 residues in the CDR3. V was clipped by 5 bases and J by 3 bases, with 11 bases between them. Germline V gene lookup returns CDR1 MNHEY and CDR2 SMNVEV (reference sequence). The CDR3: CASSSRGGGNTIYF. The CDR3 nucleotides are TGTGCCAGCAGTAGCCGGGGGGGTGGAAACACCATATATTTT.

V gene TRBV25-1 combines with J gene TRBJ2-3; no clear D gene. V dropped 1 base and J dropped 5 bases, with 4 bases sitting between them. There are 12 residues in the CDR3. Germline V CDR1 and CDR2: MGHDK, SYGVNS. The CDR3 DNA sequence: TGTGCCAGCAGTGAATCGGGAGATACGCAGTATTTT. Amino acid sequence: CASSESGDTQYF. Drawing the rest from reference TRBV25-1 and TRBJ2-3, the complete variable domain is EADIYQTPRYLVIGTGKKITLECSQTMGHDKMYWYQQDPGMELHLIHYSYGVNSTEKGDLSSESTVSRIRTEHFPLTLESARPSHTSQYLCASSESGDTQYFGPGTRLTVL.